The text below deals with one T cell receptor beta chain. Antigen: not known. These data come from a study of cytomegalovirus exposure and HLA in healthy donors. Study-wide results and limits: In a later analysis, an Asian-associated ancestry cluster reportedly showed fewer N-insertions than the roughly 690-donor mean.

Deletions cut 2 bases from V and 3 bases from J, with 7 bases between. CDR1 and CDR2 (germline): SGHNT, YENEEA. CDR3 length equals 13 residues. 13 Jbeta primers and 60 Vbeta primers were used for the PCR. Produced via immunoSEQ multiplex PCR; TCRdb's table is partial and in-frame only. Found here are 170,000 or so clones, under 85% of them singletons; the top ten hold 4.8%. This receptor was taken from a man aged 18 to 30 in good health and CMV-seronegative. V usage is TRBV11-3 and J usage is TRBJ1-1, with no clear D. The sequencing input was PBMCs. CDR3 protein: CASSLRSDTEAFF. The CDR3 DNA reads as TGTGCCAGCAGCTTACGGTCTGACACTGAAGCTTTCTTT.